These T cell receptor beta chains were read from a single sample in a study of chemoradiotherapy in HPV16-positive cancers. Sequenced by immunoSEQ multiplex PCR; TCRdb stores in-frame clones only, minus some. The table lists about 68,000 clones, more than 70% of them singletons. Source: blood, taken from a patient who underwent chemoradiotherapy. The receptors were gathered from a human donor with HPV-associated anogenital cancer. CDR3s include the opening cysteine and the closing phenylalanine or tryptophan. The D gene is left open where the match is weak. Not all rows give a size; the values are once, few, many and, for expanded clones, a class.

abundance	len	v_gene	j_gene	d_gene	CDR3aa	CDR3nt
-	14	TRBV28	TRBJ1-4	-	CASSKTGDNEKLFF	TGTGCCAGCAGCAAGACAGGAGATAATGAAAAACTGTTTTTT
-	13	TRBV29-1	TRBJ2-7	TRBD2	CSVLAGGHYEQYF	TGCAGCGTTTTAGCGGGAGGTCACTACGAGCAGTACTTC
-	14	TRBV4-1	TRBJ2-7	TRBD2	CASSLAGGSYEQYF	TGCGCCAGCAGTCTCGCCGGGGGGTCCTACGAGCAGTACTTC
-	12	TRBV6-5	TRBJ2-3	-	CASSSDRDTQYF	TGTGCCAGCAGTTCAGACAGGGATACGCAGTATTTT
-	14	TRBV9	TRBJ1-2	-	CASSESRGFYGYTF	TGTGCCAGCAGCGAGAGCAGAGGGTTCTATGGCTACACCTTC
-	15	TRBV7-9	TRBJ1-3	-	CASSFSGQGGDTIYF	TGTGCCAGCAGCTTCTCCGGGCAGGGCGGGGACACCATATATTTT
-	14	TRBV6-1	TRBJ2-3	-	CASLLGLSTDTQYF	TGTGCCAGCCTCTTAGGGCTTAGCACAGATACGCAGTATTTT
-	13	TRBV6-4	TRBJ1-2	-	CATREAGVGGYTF	TGTGCCACTCGAGAGGCGGGGGTAGGTGGCTACACCTTC
-	14	TRBV13	TRBJ2-7	TRBD1	CASSHGDRGYEQYF	TGTGCCAGCAGCCATGGGGACAGAGGCTACGAGCAGTACTTC
few	14	TRBV6-5	TRBJ2-5	-	CASSTGRNSRAQYF	TGTGCCAGCAGTACGGGACGGAATTCTCGGGCCCAGTACTTC
-	15	TRBV6-5	TRBJ2-1	TRBD1	CASSYSRTGWAEQFF	TGTGCCAGCAGTTACTCGCGGACAGGGTGGGCTGAGCAGTTCTTC
-	16	TRBV2	TRBJ2-1	TRBD2	CASSNSGESSYNEQFF	TGTGCCAGCAGTAACAGCGGGGAAAGCTCCTACAATGAGCAGTTCTTC
-	17	TRBV6-1	TRBJ1-6	-	CASSGVWGAGGNSPLHF	TGTGCCAGCAGTGGGGTTTGGGGGGCGGGCGGTAATTCACCCCTCCACTTT
-	14	TRBV18	TRBJ1-1	-	CASSPSREGAEAFF	TGTGCCAGCTCACCATCAAGGGAAGGCGCTGAAGCTTTCTTT
once	11	TRBV28	TRBJ2-2	-	CASSFLGELFF	TGTGCCAGCAGTTTCCTTGGGGAGCTGTTTTTT
few	14	TRBV9	TRBJ1-1	-	CASSGRLGNTEAFF	TGTGCCAGCAGCGGTCGACTGGGGAACACTGAAGCTTTCTTT
few	15	TRBV10-1	TRBJ1-2	TRBD1	CASSADRGAVYGYTF	TGCGCCAGCAGTGCGGACAGGGGCGCGGTTTATGGCTACACCTTC
-	13	TRBV6-1	TRBJ2-5	-	CASSVEPQETQYF	TGTGCCAGCAGTGTAGAGCCCCAAGAGACCCAGTACTTC
-	15	TRBV19	TRBJ1-1	-	CASSIDPGGGTEAFF	TGTGCCAGTAGTATAGACCCCGGGGGTGGCACTGAAGCTTTCTTT
-	15	TRBV15	TRBJ2-7	-	CATSRDLVTSYEQYF	TGTGCCACCAGCAGAGATCTCGTCACAAGCTACGAGCAGTACTTC
-	14	TRBV5-1	TRBJ2-1	-	CASRKAPLLNEQFF	TGCGCCAGCAGGAAGGCCCCCCTCCTCAATGAGCAGTTCTTC
-	16	TRBV5-1	TRBJ1-3	-	CASSLAGGNSGNTIYF	TGCGCCAGCAGCCTCGCGGGGGGAAACTCTGGAAACACCATATATTTT
once	15	TRBV5-1	TRBJ2-1	TRBD2	CASSLVSSGDNEQFF	TGCGCCAGCAGCTTGGTGTCTAGCGGTGACAATGAGCAGTTCTTC
-	14	TRBV14	TRBJ2-3	-	CASSRTGGGDTQYF	TGTGCCAGCAGCCGGACAGGAGGGGGAGATACGCAGTATTTT
-	12	TRBV19	TRBJ1-2	-	CASSIGESGYTF	TGTGCCAGTAGTATAGGAGAATCTGGCTACACCTTC
-	14	TRBV19	TRBJ2-1	TRBD1	CASQGQGSYNEQFF	TGTGCCAGCCAGGGACAGGGGTCCTACAATGAGCAGTTCTTC
-	16	TRBV11-2	TRBJ2-5	TRBD2	CASSSGLAGGEETQYF	TGTGCCAGCAGCTCGGGACTAGCGGGAGGGGAAGAGACCCAGTACTTC
few	14	TRBV7-8	TRBJ2-2	-	CASSLSRDTGELFF	TGTGCCAGCAGCTTATCCAGGGACACCGGGGAGCTGTTTTTT
-	14	TRBV28	TRBJ1-1	-	CASSFSLNPDMAFF	TGTGCCAGCAGTTTCTCCCTCAACCCGGACATGGCTTTCTTT